These T cell receptor beta chains were read from a single sample in a study of somatic mutations in cytotoxic T cells in rheumatoid arthritis. Sequencing used immunoSEQ multiplex PCR; TCRdb keeps in-frame clones, though not all of them. The profile covers 15,000 to 20,000 clones, with about four fifths appearing a single time and approximately 11% taken by the ten largest. Sequenced: CD8+ T cells sorted from blood. The receptors stem from a man aged 18 to 29 with rheumatoid arthritis. Each CDR3 is given with its conserved first and last residue. The D gene is left open where the match is weak. Clone size is shown for a subset of rows, as once, few, many or a class of expanded clone.

abundance	j_gene	v_gene	d_gene	CDR3aa	CDR3nt
NA	TRBJ1-5	TRBV6-1	TRBD1	CASSARPGTGSLGNQPQHF	TGTGCCAGCAGTGCTCGTCCCGGGACAGGTTCGTTGGGCAATCAGCCCCAGCATTTT
NA	TRBJ2-1	TRBV21-1	NA	CASGKVGTMQFF	TGTGCCAGCGGCAAAGTGGGAACAATGCAGTTCTTC
NA	TRBJ1-1	TRBV6-1	NA	CASTEYPTQEAFF	TGTGCCAGCACTGAATATCCGACCCAGGAAGCTTTCTTT
NA	TRBJ2-1	TRBV7-9	NA	CASSPGVVSYNEQFF	TGTGCCAGCAGCCCAGGGGTCGTCTCCTACAATGAGCAGTTCTTC
NA	TRBJ2-2	TRBV12-5	TRBD2	CASALPGGRNTGELFF	TGTGCTAGTGCACTACCGGGGGGGCGGAACACCGGGGAGCTGTTTTTT
NA	TRBJ1-1	TRBV5-8	NA	CASSLNGNMNTEAFF	TGTGCCAGCAGCTTGAACGGAAATATGAACACTGAAGCTTTCTTT
once	TRBJ2-7	TRBV7-8	NA	CASSLEVGYSYEQYF	TGTGCCAGCAGCTTAGAAGTGGGGTACTCCTACGAGCAGTACTTC
NA	TRBJ1-2	TRBV7-3	NA	CASSLSPAGGYGYTF	TGTGCCAGCAGCTTAAGTCCAGCTGGGGGCTATGGCTACACCTTC
NA	TRBJ1-2	TRBV5-4	TRBD1	CASSPGTANYGYTF	TGTGCCAGCAGCCCTGGGACAGCTAACTATGGCTACACCTTC
NA	TRBJ1-3	TRBV28	NA	CASSLSPASGNTIYF	TGTGCCAGCAGTTTATCACCAGCCTCTGGAAACACCATATATTTT
few	TRBJ1-6	TRBV27	NA	CASSLSIDSPLHF	TGTGCCAGCAGTTTATCGATTGATTCACCCCTCCACTTT
NA	TRBJ2-1	TRBV4-1	NA	CASSQEAGAGEQFF	TGCGCCAGCAGCCAAGAAGCAGGGGCAGGAGAGCAGTTCTTC
NA	TRBJ2-1	TRBV7-8	NA	CASSSHHTDLGALDEQFF	TGTGCCAGCAGCTCCCATCATACTGATTTGGGGGCCCTCGATGAGCAGTTCTTC
NA	TRBJ2-7	TRBV2	TRBD1	CASRGTGWDYEQYF	TGTGCCAGCAGGGGGACAGGGTGGGATTACGAGCAGTACTTC
once	TRBJ2-3	TRBV30	NA	CAWSVGTDTQYF	TGTGCCTGGAGTGTAGGGACCGATACGCAGTATTTT
NA	TRBJ1-1	TRBV5-1	NA	CASHDPGAGTEAFF	TGCGCCAGCCATGATCCCGGAGCGGGCACTGAAGCTTTCTTT
NA	TRBJ2-1	TRBV6-1	NA	CASSEGGVTHEQFF	TGTGCCAGCAGTGAAGGGGGAGTGACCCATGAGCAGTTCTTC
NA	TRBJ2-5	TRBV6-6	TRBD2	CASTPRNEGREETQYF	TGTGCCAGCACCCCTCGGAACGAGGGGAGGGAAGAGACCCAGTACTTC
NA	TRBJ2-7	TRBV4-1	TRBD1	CASSQQGANSEQYF	TGCGCCAGCAGCCAGCAGGGGGCGAACTCCGAGCAGTACTTC
NA	TRBJ2-3	TRBV28	TRBD1	CASSSADRGSDTQYF	TGTGCCAGCAGTTCTGCGGACAGGGGTTCAGATACGCAGTATTTT
NA	TRBJ2-1	TRBV4-3	NA	CASSQGELNYNEQFF	TGCGCCAGCAGCCAGGGGGAATTGAACTACAATGAGCAGTTCTTC
NA	TRBJ2-1	TRBV6-6	TRBD1	CASSYFPTGPDNEQFF	TGTGCCAGCAGTTACTTTCCGACAGGGCCGGACAATGAGCAGTTCTTC
NA	TRBJ2-7	TRBV6-6	NA	CASSYGIGGGYEQYF	TGTGCCAGCAGTTACGGTATAGGTGGAGGGTACGAGCAGTACTTC
NA	TRBJ1-6	TRBV7-2	NA	CASSAQGADNSPLHF	TGTGCCAGCAGCGCCCAGGGAGCCGATAATTCACCCCTCCACTTT
NA	TRBJ2-2	TRBV7-3	NA	CASSSGPNTGELFF	TGTGCCAGCAGCTCAGGGCCAAACACCGGGGAGCTGTTTTTT
NA	TRBJ2-3	TRBV4-2	NA	CASSQDTDTQYF	TGTGCCAGCAGCCAGGACACAGATACGCAGTATTTT
few	TRBJ2-3	TRBV4-3	NA	CASSQDLGGGADTQYF	TGCGCCAGCAGCCAAGATTTGGGAGGGGGGGCTGATACGCAGTATTTT
NA	TRBJ2-2	TRBV7-6	NA	CASSLNSFTGELFF	TGTGCCAGCAGCTTAAACTCCTTCACCGGGGAGCTGTTTTTT
NA	TRBJ1-6	TRBV27	NA	CASSRVNSPLHF	TGTGCCAGCAGTCGTGTTAATTCACCCCTCCACTTT
NA	TRBJ2-2	TRBV6-5	TRBD2	CASSYSGGGPTGELFF	TGTGCCAGCAGTTACAGTGGGGGAGGGCCCACCGGGGAGCTGTTTTTT
NA	TRBJ2-5	TRBV28	NA	CASSSVRLAMAQYF	TGTGCCAGCAGTTCCGTAAGACTGGCAATGGCCCAGTACTTC
NA	TRBJ1-5	TRBV2	NA	CASTITPYQPQHF	TGTGCCAGCACCATCACCCCTTATCAGCCCCAGCATTTT
NA	TRBJ2-7	TRBV30	TRBD1	CAWSLRGLNEQYF	TGTGCCTGGAGTCTCAGGGGGCTCAACGAGCAGTACTTC
once	TRBJ1-3	TRBV7-6	NA	CASSLIGSGNTIYF	TGTGCCAGCAGCTTAATAGGCTCTGGAAACACCATATATTTT
NA	TRBJ1-4	TRBV7-9	TRBD1	CASSYRTGWEEKLFF	TGTGCCAGCAGCTACAGGACAGGGTGGGAAGAAAAACTGTTTTTT
NA	TRBJ1-1	TRBV6-5	NA	CASSYNRKVNTEAFF	TGTGCCAGCAGTTACAATCGTAAGGTTAACACTGAAGCTTTCTTT
NA	TRBJ2-1	TRBV10-3	TRBD1	CAISDPQGSSYNEQFF	TGTGCCATCAGTGACCCACAGGGGAGCTCCTACAATGAGCAGTTCTTC
NA	TRBJ1-4	TRBV27	NA	CASSPLVANEKLFF	TGTGCCAGCAGCCCTCTGGTGGCTAATGAAAAACTGTTTTTT
NA	TRBJ2-5	TRBV5-4	NA	CATGTGVQETQYF	TGTGCCACAGGTACAGGCGTCCAAGAGACCCAGTACTTC
NA	TRBJ2-3	TRBV2	NA	CASSEAGQAGDTQYF	TGTGCCAGCAGTGAGGCGGGACAAGCGGGGGATACGCAGTATTTT
NA	TRBJ2-2	TRBV28	TRBD1	CASSRDRANTGELFF	TGTGCCAGCAGCCGAGACAGGGCCAACACCGGGGAGCTGTTTTTT
NA	TRBJ1-1	TRBV5-5	TRBD1	CASRGDRGHVVTEAFF	TGTGCCAGCAGGGGGGACAGGGGGCACGTGGTGACTGAAGCTTTCTTT
NA	TRBJ1-3	TRBV13	NA	CASSSLDRISGNTIYF	TGTGCCAGCAGCTCCCTCGACAGGATCTCTGGAAACACCATATATTTT
few	TRBJ1-1	TRBV10-2	NA	CASSENTEAFF	TGCGCCAGCAGTGAGAACACTGAAGCTTTCTTT
few	TRBJ1-2	TRBV9	NA	CASRDEANYGYTF	TGTGCCAGCAGGGACGAAGCTAACTATGGCTACACCTTC
NA	TRBJ1-2	TRBV13	NA	CASSPKGVHGYTF	TGTGCCAGCAGCCCGAAGGGAGTTCATGGCTACACCTTC
NA	TRBJ1-1	TRBV7-9	NA	CASSLGGRGYTEAFF	TGTGCCAGCAGCTTAGGAGGGAGAGGGTACACTGAAGCTTTCTTT
NA	TRBJ1-2	TRBV14	NA	CASSQVVGGGVDYTF	TGTGCCAGCAGCCAAGTTGTTGGCGGTGGAGTCGACTACACCTTC
NA	TRBJ2-1	TRBV18	NA	CASSPPASSYNEQFF	TGTGCCAGCTCACCACCGGCGAGCTCCTACAATGAGCAGTTCTTC
once	TRBJ2-7	TRBV7-8	TRBD1	CASSSRPGQTYEQYF	TGTGCCAGCAGCTCCCGCCCGGGACAGACCTACGAGCAGTACTTC
NA	TRBJ1-5	TRBV5-5	NA	CASSGGRGSNQPQHF	TGTGCCAGCAGCGGTGGACGGGGTAGCAATCAGCCCCAGCATTTT